The sequence of this T cell receptor beta chain was determined in a study of cytomegalovirus exposure and HLA in healthy donors. With respect to this clone: As yet, its antigen is unknown.

Study findings and constraints: Rarity marked most TCR sequences, yet some public TCRs occurred in many donors.

PCR involved 60 Vbeta and 13 Jbeta primers. Some clones are missing from TCRdb's copy, which holds only in-frame ones; the method was immunoSEQ multiplex PCR. The table lists 95,000 to 150,000 clones, over 50% of them singletons. This CDR3 spans 14 amino acids. The germline V gene has CDR1 SGHRS and CDR2 YFSETQ. V was pared by 4 bases and J by 4 bases, with 4 bases of the junction left unmatched. This receptor was taken from a woman between 40 and 55 years old in good health and CMV-seropositive. This chain joins TRBV5-1 and TRBJ1-2, with 10 bases lining up with TRBD1. Source material: PBMCs. DNA for the CDR3: TGCGCCAGCAGCAGGGACAGGGGCGGCTATGGCTACACCTTC. It codes for CASSRDRGGYGYTF.